This TCR beta chain was obtained from a study of cytomegalovirus exposure and HLA in healthy donors. Study results and limitations: Because they were indistinguishable, some V segments, including TRBV6-2 and TRBV6-3, were excluded. Later on, a genetic analysis was performed. It linked a missense variant in DCLRE1C with V- and J-gene trimming of TCR beta.

For this clone: Its matching antigen is unknown.

The CDR3 loop spans 14 amino acids. The germline V gene encodes CDR1 GTSNPN and CDR2 SVGIG (reference sequence). V lost 4 bases to trimming and J lost 5 bases, with 15 bases between them. PCR primers comprised 60 Vbeta and 13 Jbeta primers. The repertoire was sequenced with immunoSEQ multiplex PCR; TCRdb's copy has only in-frame clones and lacks some. The sample includes roughly 130,000 clones, more than 65% seen only once; the top ten take just under 3%. The chain couples TRBV30 to TRBJ1-5, with D possibly being TRBD1 (5 bases). This receptor was obtained from a woman under 30 in good health and CMV-seropositive. Sequenced: PBMCs. This chain's CDR3 is CAWTYNWGDQPQHF. The CDR3 DNA reads TGTGCCTGGACCTATAATTGGGGGGATCAGCCCCAGCATTTT.